This TCR beta chain stems from a study of cytomegalovirus exposure and HLA in healthy donors (TCRdb year 2017). For the wider study: An earlier analysis of roughly 500 of the donors reported approximately 290 Gb of sequence data and 117 million unique TCR beta sequences from 150 million to 200 million T cells. Typing coverage differed by locus: A, B, C, DRB1 and DQB1 were typed in about 629-630 donors, DQA1 in about 500, DPA1 in roughly 590, and DPB1 in roughly 470. A later genetic analysis took genome-wide SNP genotypes for about three fifths of the roughly 700 donors and used that subset as a discovery cohort. On average, roughly 250,000 unique TCR beta nucleotide sequences were sequenced per donor among roughly 430 genotyped donors of the cohort, with 15% to 20% of those sequences being non-productive. The study aimed to test whether signatures of past pathogen exposure could be identified by cataloging public T cell receptors. An earlier analysis of fewer than 750 of the donors used high-throughput TCR beta sequencing to judge whether each TCR beta V gene segment behaved as functional or pseudogenic. HLA typing covered class I and class II loci at four-digit resolution. The study combined high-throughput TCR immunosequencing, statistical association of individual TCRs with disease status, and machine learning to predict cytomegalovirus infection status. An early release that covered 500 to 800 HLA-typed donors contained approximately 300 gigabases of sequencing data and around 80 million unique TCR sequences. A later analysis re-examined previously published TCR beta repertoires from just over 650 donors and added high-resolution HLA genotyping to investigate patterns of TCR occurrence. A separate validation cohort of 100 to 150 different subjects was used in addition to the approximately 700-subject first cohort. Because of strong linkage in the cohort, four or five DR-DQ haplotypes were treated as single units for association and clustering. The study used immunosequencing to profile the T cell repertoires of more than 650 subjects and linked those repertoires to cytomegalovirus serostatus. Donor age, sex, ethnicity and CMV serostatus were compiled together with the repertoire data. Every repertoire in the discovery cohort had been generated on one and the same sequencing platform. Of the 300 to 450 genotyped donors, 81% fell in the genetic ancestry cluster associated with self-reported Caucasian donors. In the later analysis, no new phenotypic data were used to find candidate immune exposures; instead, reliance was placed on TCR beta sequences and their occurrence across donors.

Relative to germline, V is missing 7 bases and J is missing 6 bases, with 11 bases of the junction outside any gene match. The CDR3 covers 15 residues, taking in both the cysteine and the phenylalanine. The entry retains the CDR3 DNA only, 45 bases that are in frame from base 1. CDR1 and CDR2 are drawn from the germline V gene: ENHRY, SYGVKD. The full study reports these points: A later analysis found that TCR association rates varied across HLA loci, with DRB1 alleles showing the most associated TCRs and HLA-C alleles the fewest. Compared with equally common non-associated chains, HLA-associated TCR beta chains in a later analysis were more clonally expanded and had lower generation probabilities. Linkage disequilibrium might explain the correlated functional status among segregating V segments, but an unknown experimental factor could not be excluded. Across donors, most TCR sequences were observed very rarely, whereas some public TCRs were present in many individuals. Broadly in line with IMGT annotations, most TCR beta V segments showed up in productive rearrangements about 90% or about 30% of the time in an earlier analysis of several hundred of the donors. The authors suggested that the approach could potentially be extended to other disease states and immunological phenotypes. In a later genetic analysis, fewer N-insertions in productive TCRs were reported among donors in an Asian-associated ancestry cluster than the roughly 640-donor mean. A few of the identified cytomegalovirus-associated TCR beta chains were confirmed in vitro to be specific for cytomegalovirus antigens. A later genetic analysis associated a missense DCLRE1C variant with V-gene and J-gene trimming of TCR beta chains, and an independent cohort replicated the association. The cohort was sequenced for TCR beta chains only, and without alpha or paired-chain data the features that could be detected were limited. In a later analysis, several top co-occurrence clusters were reported to appear linked to parvovirus B19, influenza, CMV and Epstein-Barr virus. For the cohort, immune exposure information was limited to CMV serostatus. When HLA alleles, especially DR and DQ, strongly co-occurred, attributing TCR associations to individual alleles was difficult. A further reported finding was that TCR beta sequences accurately predicted the HLA-A and HLA-B alleles for most subjects in the first cohort. A group of highly shared sequence variants was considered likely to be a technical artifact of the sequencing pipeline. According to a later analysis, most CMV-associated TCR beta chains appeared to be HLA-restricted, and the HLA associations seemed to be driven largely by CMV exposure. Because counts were too low, roughly 18 rarely observed V segments, including chromosome 9 orphons, were left out of the earlier analysis of approximately 580 of the donors. Some IMGT-functional V segments, including TRBV6-2 and TRBV6-3, could not be distinguished by the 87-base-pair reads and were therefore excluded. Because HLA typing was missing for some donors at each locus, association tests included only the typed subset. At a false discovery rate of 0.05, a later analysis linked 15,000 to 20,000 TCR beta sequences to specific HLA alleles. The classifier was reported to diagnose cytomegalovirus status with high specificity and sensitivity in both the original cohort and the validation cohort. The presence/absence analyses assumed that sequencing depth was roughly uniform across donors, and that assumption may not be true. The study gave a list of about 170 TCR beta chains associated with cytomegalovirus.

The library was generated by the immunoSEQ multiplex PCR assay. A mixture of 60 forward primers for TCR Vbeta segments and 13 reverse primers for TCR Jbeta segments was used in the multiplex PCR. The CDR3 region of rearranged TCR beta genes was amplified from genomic DNA by a multiplex PCR assay. On the Illumina HiSeq System, the amplified TCR beta libraries were sequenced as 87-base-pair reads. The original methods were these. A later analysis counted tens of millions of unique TCR beta chains across the 666 repertoires, and some 11 million of these chains were shared by at least two donors. Raw reads were error-corrected and collapsed into unique sequences with a nearest-neighbor algorithm that merged closely related sequences to remove PCR and sequencing errors. To assign V, D and J gene segments, CDR3 sequences were aligned to IMGT reference sequences. For a sequence to be retained, a match of at least six nucleotides was required to both a V gene segment and a J gene segment. A rearrangement counted as productive if the CDR3 had no stop codons and remained in frame with V and J, and every other rearrangement counted as non-productive. CDR3 was defined according to IMGT convention as the region running from the second conserved V-encoded cysteine to the conserved J-encoded phenylalanine. The earlier analysis of 500 to 750 of the donors excluded any sequence lacking an unambiguous match to a single V gene segment. In an earlier analysis of several hundred of the donors, V segments were called functional above 56.7% productive rearrangements and were called segregating when the between-donor standard deviation exceeded 5%. A statistical classification framework was built to diagnose cytomegalovirus status from the catalog of TCR beta chain sequences. A later analysis assigned V and J genes by comparing TCR nucleotide sequences with IMGT/GENE-DB human TR gene sequences. The TCRdist pipeline was used in a later analysis to assign CDR3 sequences and most-parsimonious VDJ recombination scenarios. In a later analysis, every TCR beta chain was defined by the combination of its CDR3 amino acid sequence and its V-gene family, and reads without a unique V-gene family were dropped. A later analysis removed 600 or so highly shared, low-generation-probability nucleotide sequences to deal with suspected cross-contamination and a sequencing artifact. In a later analysis, a clonal expansion index for each public chain was calculated from normalized within-repertoire ranks of inferred template counts. In a later analysis, generation probabilities were computed with a VDJ recombination model fitted to out-of-frame rearrangements, and the resulting probabilities were checked against IGoR. In a later analysis, hypergeometric tests were used to score TCR-TCR, TCR-HLA and TCR-CMV co-occurrence, with a repertoire-size bias correction applied to TCR pairs. In a later analysis, false discovery rates were estimated by permuting HLA or CMV assignments 20 times. In a later analysis, co-occurring TCRs were grouped using DBSCAN, and TCRdist sequence similarity was added for clustering within HLA-allele-positive subsets. Repertoires with fewer than 30,000 or more than 120,000 public chains were left out of co-occurrence clustering, as were five repertoires with anomalous nucleotide sharing. TCRdb holds this immuneACCESS table with in-frame rearrangements only. Some clones are missing; in checked studies, unresolved V genes explain under half, and the rest has no known cause. That table furnishes V, J and clone size, whereas the DNA furnished D and trimming. This sample's table has entries for 160,000 or so clones. The ten largest clones represent about 2% of the sample.

The cohort comprised more than 550 healthy bone marrow donors. At the time of sampling, all cohort members were nominally healthy, though unrecorded immune exposures were likely present. The donor tested CMV seronegative, placing the donor among the 350 or so seronegative members of the cohort. A peripheral blood sample was provided by each donor, and peripheral blood mononuclear cells were used for TCR beta sequencing. Genomic DNA extraction from the blood cell samples was performed with the Qiagen DNeasy Blood Extraction Kit. About this clone itself: What this receptor recognizes is not known.

This TCR was recovered from a man aged 25 to 45 in good health and CMV-seronegative. Rearrangement joined TRBV10-3 to TRBJ1-1; the junction holds 10 bases that match TRBD1. Sample: PBMCs. In nucleotides, the sequence is TGTGCCATCACCTCCTCCGGACAGGGGGGATCTGAAGCTTTCTTT. Its translation reads: CAITSSGQGGSEAFF.